This is a list of T cell receptor beta chains from one sample in a study of T cells after yellow fever vaccination. TCRdb called the 5' RACE reads again in MiXCR, with one record for every CDR3 protein. The data contain 95,000 to 100,000 distinct CDR3 sequences, 5.8% of them seen just once; the ten biggest clones take up under 50%. The input for sequencing was CD8+ T cells sorted from PBMCs, taken 10 days after the yellow fever booster vaccination. The receptors originated from a young man who received the YFV17D yellow fever vaccine. The CDR3 runs from the conserved cysteine through the conserved F or W. Fields, in order: D gene, V gene, clone size, J gene, CDR3 DNA, CDR3 protein. The D gene is left open where the match is weak. Some rows mark clone size as missing; the rest say once, few, many or name a class of expanded clone.

D gene: TRBD2
V gene: TRBV5-5
clone size: .
J gene: TRBJ2-5
CDR3 DNA: TGTGCCAGCAGGAGGACTAGCGGTCAAGAGACCCAGTACTTC
CDR3 protein: CASRRTSGQETQYF

D gene: TRBD2
V gene: TRBV5-4
clone size: .
J gene: TRBJ2-3
CDR3 DNA: TGTGCCAGCAGCTTGGTGACTAGCGGTAGCACAGATACGCAGTATTTT
CDR3 protein: CASSLVTSGSTDTQYF

D gene: .
V gene: TRBV19
clone size: few
J gene: TRBJ2-2
CDR3 DNA: TGTGCCAGTAGTATTCACCGGGGCCGGAGGGCCGGGGAGCTGTTTTTT
CDR3 protein: CASSIHRGRRAGELFF

D gene: TRBD2
V gene: TRBV12-3/TRBV12-4
clone size: .
J gene: TRBJ2-1
CDR3 DNA: TGTGCCAGCAGTTTTGTAAGGGCGGGGGTTGGATCCTACAATGAGCAGTTCTTC
CDR3 protein: CASSFVRAGVGSYNEQFF

D gene: .
V gene: TRBV4-2
clone size: many
J gene: TRBJ2-7
CDR3 DNA: TGTGCCAGCAGCCAAGATCATCCCGGGTTATCCTACGAGCAGTACTTC
CDR3 protein: CASSQDHPGLSYEQYF

D gene: .
V gene: TRBV19
clone size: few
J gene: TRBJ1-1
CDR3 DNA: TGTGCCAGTAGTATAGGGATGAACACTGAAGCTTTCTTT
CDR3 protein: CASSIGMNTEAFF

D gene: .
V gene: TRBV5-1
clone size: .
J gene: TRBJ2-1
CDR3 DNA: TGCGCCAGCAGCTTGGCCAGGATAAACCTCAATGAGCAGTTCTTC
CDR3 protein: CASSLARINLNEQFF

D gene: TRBD1
V gene: TRBV5-5
clone size: .
J gene: TRBJ2-7
CDR3 DNA: TGTGCCAGCAGCTCTATGCCGCCGGGACAGGGGGCTCGGATGGAGTACTTC
CDR3 protein: CASSSMPPGQGARMEYF

D gene: TRBD1
V gene: TRBV2
clone size: .
J gene: TRBJ2-7
CDR3 DNA: TGTGCCAGCAGTCGCGACAGGGACACCTACGAGCAGTACTTC
CDR3 protein: CASSRDRDTYEQYF

D gene: .
V gene: TRBV14
clone size: many
J gene: TRBJ2-7
CDR3 DNA: TGTGCCAGCAGCCCGACACTGCCTTACGAGCAGTACTTC
CDR3 protein: CASSPTLPYEQYF

D gene: .
V gene: TRBV29-1
clone size: .
J gene: TRBJ1-1
CDR3 DNA: TGCAGCGTTGTCGACCATTCCACTGAAGCTTTCTTT
CDR3 protein: CSVVDHSTEAFF

D gene: .
V gene: TRBV29-1
clone size: .
J gene: TRBJ1-6
CDR3 DNA: TGCAGCGTCAAGACCGCGGGGGGAACACCCCTCCACTTT
CDR3 protein: CSVKTAGGTPLHF

D gene: TRBD2
V gene: TRBV7-3
clone size: .
J gene: TRBJ2-3
CDR3 DNA: TGTGCCAGCAGCGCAACTAGCGGAAGCACAGATACGCAGTATTTT
CDR3 protein: CASSATSGSTDTQYF

D gene: .
V gene: TRBV2
clone size: .
J gene: TRBJ2-1
CDR3 DNA: TGTGCCATCCCCTGGGCCCGAGGAAACAATGAGCAGTTCTTC
CDR3 protein: CAIPWARGNNEQFF

D gene: .
V gene: TRBV11-2
clone size: many
J gene: TRBJ2-3
CDR3 DNA: TGTGCCAGCTCTTACACGCCCGGTGATTCCGATACGCAGTATTTT
CDR3 protein: CASSYTPGDSDTQYF

D gene: TRBD1
V gene: TRBV12-3/TRBV12-4
clone size: many
J gene: TRBJ2-4
CDR3 DNA: TGTGCCAGCAGTTTACGTCCCAGGGACAGGGGGCGACGGAACATTCAGTACTTC
CDR3 protein: CASSLRPRDRGRRNIQYF

D gene: .
V gene: TRBV12-3/TRBV12-4
clone size: .
J gene: TRBJ2-3
CDR3 DNA: TGTGCCAGCAGTTTACGGAGGGGGGCGGGAGATACGCAGTATTTT
CDR3 protein: CASSLRRGAGDTQYF

D gene: .
V gene: TRBV12-3/TRBV12-4
clone size: .
J gene: TRBJ1-5
CDR3 DNA: TGTGCCAGCAGCACCACCGGGATGGGGAATCAGCCCCAGCATTTT
CDR3 protein: CASSTTGMGNQPQHF

D gene: TRBD2
V gene: TRBV7-2
clone size: many
J gene: TRBJ2-3
CDR3 DNA: TGTGCCAGCAGCCGAAGCCCAAAGCGGGGGGTGGTTACGCAGTATTTT
CDR3 protein: CASSRSPKRGVVTQYF

D gene: .
V gene: TRBV20-1
clone size: few
J gene: TRBJ2-3
CDR3 DNA: TGCAGTGCGAGTACACTACCCTCAGCGCAGTATTTT
CDR3 protein: CSASTLPSAQYF

D gene: .
V gene: TRBV12-3/TRBV12-4
clone size: few
J gene: TRBJ1-3
CDR3 DNA: TGTGCCAGCAGTTTAGGGCAGATAAACACCATATATTTT
CDR3 protein: CASSLGQINTIYF

D gene: .
V gene: TRBV2
clone size: few
J gene: TRBJ1-1
CDR3 DNA: TGTGCCAGAAGTACAGCTAAGACAGAAGCTTTCTTT
CDR3 protein: CARSTAKTEAFF

D gene: .
V gene: TRBV9
clone size: .
J gene: TRBJ2-1
CDR3 DNA: TGTGCCAGCAGGCCGCGGGACGACAATGAGCAGTTCTTC
CDR3 protein: CASRPRDDNEQFF

D gene: .
V gene: TRBV7-2
clone size: few
J gene: TRBJ2-7
CDR3 DNA: TGTGCCAGCAGCTTGTTCCTCCGGGACAACGAGCAGTACTTC
CDR3 protein: CASSLFLRDNEQYF

D gene: .
V gene: TRBV6-2/TRBV6-3
clone size: .
J gene: TRBJ1-1
CDR3 DNA: TGTGCCAGCAGTCGACTGAACACTGAAGCTTTCTTT
CDR3 protein: CASSRLNTEAFF